One T cell receptor beta chain is described in this entry. The sample belongs to a study of blood T cell repertoires in COVID-19. Study details: From T cells, B-cell-depleted T cells, or PBMCs came the material, which was cDNA or gDNA.

Sequenced by immunoSEQ multiplex PCR; TCRdb stores in-frame clones only, minus some. The sample holds fewer than 350,000 clones, around 84% seen once. J lost 7 bases, V lost 4 bases, and 10 bases had no gene match. Germline loops: CDR1 LNHDA, CDR2 SQIVND (reference sequence). This CDR3 is 14 amino acids long. Participants, 18 to 89 years old, spanned under 25 US areas. What the recovered Cohort 3 donors had was two negative PCRs, clearance, or symptom resolution. The source material was PBMCs or T cells enriched from blood (not recorded which). The sequence was obtained from a woman aged 45 to 65 who had recovered from COVID-19. This rearrangement joins TRBV19 to TRBJ2-7; 7 bases are shared with TRBD1. The CDR3 nucleotides read TGTGCCAGTAGTACCAGGACAGGAACCGAGGAGCAGTACTTC. The encoded protein is CASSTRTGTEEQYF.